The clone carrying this TCR beta chain was seen a handful of times. This sample is drawn from a study of CD4 and CD8 cells across lung adenocarcinoma regions. One entry per CDR3 protein, called by TCRdb with MiXCR from the PCR reads. The table lists 8,000 to 10,000 distinct CDR3 sequences, over 35% of them singletons. The patients had localized lung adenocarcinoma, a non-small cell subtype. Germline lookup yields CDR1 SGHTA and CDR2 FQGNSA. The CDR3 spans 14 residues. The V end lost 2 bases, the J end lost 7 bases, and 11 bases lay between the germline ends. Source material: CD4+ T cells from the margin of a lung tumor. This TCR came from a female donor with lung adenocarcinoma. The CD4 and CD8 labels of this study may be unreliable. The chain is built from TRBV7-2 and TRBJ1-4; D gene uncertain. The CDR3 region has the DNA TGTGCCAGCAGCTTACAGCACGCGAGTGAAAAACTGTTTTTT. Translating gives CASSLQHASEKLFF.